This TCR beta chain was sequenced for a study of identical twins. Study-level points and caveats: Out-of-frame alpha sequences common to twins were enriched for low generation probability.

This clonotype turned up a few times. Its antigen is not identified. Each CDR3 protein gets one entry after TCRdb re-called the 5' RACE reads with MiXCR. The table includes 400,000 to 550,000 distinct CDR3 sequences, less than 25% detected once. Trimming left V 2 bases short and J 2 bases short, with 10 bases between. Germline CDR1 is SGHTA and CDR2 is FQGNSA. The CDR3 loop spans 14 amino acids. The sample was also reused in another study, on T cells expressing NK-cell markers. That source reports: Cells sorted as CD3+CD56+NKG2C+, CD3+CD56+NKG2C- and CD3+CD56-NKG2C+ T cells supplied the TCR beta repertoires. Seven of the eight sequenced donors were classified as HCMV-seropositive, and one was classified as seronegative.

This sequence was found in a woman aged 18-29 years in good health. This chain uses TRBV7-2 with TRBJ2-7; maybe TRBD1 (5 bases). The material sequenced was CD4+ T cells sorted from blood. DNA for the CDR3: TGTGCCAGCAGCTTACAAGGGGTGACCTACGAGCAGTACTTC. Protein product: CASSLQGVTYEQYF.